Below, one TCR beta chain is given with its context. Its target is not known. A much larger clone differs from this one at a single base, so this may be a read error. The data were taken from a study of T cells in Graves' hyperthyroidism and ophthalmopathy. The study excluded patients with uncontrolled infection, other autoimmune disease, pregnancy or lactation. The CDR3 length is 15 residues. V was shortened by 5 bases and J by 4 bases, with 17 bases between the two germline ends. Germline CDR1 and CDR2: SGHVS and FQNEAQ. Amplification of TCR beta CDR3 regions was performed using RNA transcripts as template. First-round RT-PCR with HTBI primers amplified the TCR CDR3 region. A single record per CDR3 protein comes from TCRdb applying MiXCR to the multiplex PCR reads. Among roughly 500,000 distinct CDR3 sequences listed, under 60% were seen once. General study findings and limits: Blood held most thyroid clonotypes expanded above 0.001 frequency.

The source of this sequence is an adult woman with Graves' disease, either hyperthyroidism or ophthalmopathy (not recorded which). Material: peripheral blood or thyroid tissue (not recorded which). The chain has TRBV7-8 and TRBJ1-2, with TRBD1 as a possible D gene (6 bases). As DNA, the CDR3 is TGTGCCAGCAGCCCCCAGGGGACTCCTGGCTATGGCTACACCTTC. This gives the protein CASSPQGTPGYGYTF.